These 28 T cell receptor beta chains share one sample of origin, sequenced in a study of cytomegalovirus exposure and HLA in healthy donors. It was with 60 Vbeta and 13 Jbeta primers that the PCR ran. Method: immunoSEQ multiplex PCR; TCRdb's copy keeps in-frame clones and lacks some. In the table there are around 95,000 clones, about 74% of which are singletons. The sequencing input was PBMCs. The receptors originated from a male donor in good health and CMV-seronegative.

The rearrangement uses TRBV7-9 and TRBJ2-1; the match to TRBD2 covers 9 bases. The junction had 9 bases not matched to a gene; V was cut back by 1 base and J by 5 bases. Germline CDR1 and CDR2: SEHNR and FQNEAQ (reference sequence). The CDR3 spans 17 residues. The DNA of the CDR3 is TGTGCCAGCAGCTTAGGGGGACCGGGACTAGCTAACAATGAGCAGTTCTTC. Its protein product is CASSLGGPGLANNEQFF.

CDR3 loop: CASSLTAVGSGNTIYF. CDR3 coding DNA: TGTGCCAGCAGTTTAACAGCAGTAGGCTCTGGAAACACCATATATTTT. The chain uses TRBV27 and TRBJ1-3; D not resolved. CDR1 and CDR2 from the germline V gene are MNHEY and SMNVEV (reference sequence). The length of the CDR3 is 16 residues. Trimming removed 2 bases from V and 0 bases from J, with 11 bases in between.

V is TRBV6-4 and J is TRBJ2-5; 7 nucleotides match TRBD2. Trimming took 3 bases from V and 4 from J; bases not matched to a gene: 5. This CDR3 is built from 14 residues. Germline assignment: CDR1 MRHNA and CDR2 SNTAGT. In nucleotides, the CDR3 is TGTGCCAGCAGTGAGGTGGGAGGGGCAGAGACCCAGTACTTC. Protein: CASSEVGGAETQYF.

V is TRBV7-6 and J is TRBJ2-7; 7 bases are a match to TRBD2. CDR3 length: 13 amino acids. The V gene end was trimmed by 3 bases and the J gene end by 3 bases; junction bases not matched to a gene: 2. Germline CDR1 SGHVS, CDR2 FNYEAQ. This CDR3 reads CASSFGEGYEQYF. CDR3 DNA sequence: TGTGCCAGCAGCTTTGGGGAGGGCTACGAGCAGTACTTC.

V and J are TRBV29-1 and TRBJ1-1; 7 bases align to TRBD1. The ends lost 1 base at V and 8 bases at J; junction bases unmatched: 7. Germline CDR1 reads SQVTM; CDR2 reads ANQGSEA. This CDR3 spans 13 amino acids. Here the CDR3 reads CSVEGSRGTEAFF. For the CDR3, the DNA is TGCAGCGTTGAAGGAAGCAGGGGGACCGAAGCTTTCTTT.

The gene calls are TRBV18 and TRBJ1-5; D perhaps matches TRBD1 (5 bases). The CDR3 loop spans 16 amino acids. Between the trimmed V and J ends, which lost 1 base and 6 bases, there was a span of 16 bases. The germline V gene has CDR1 KGHSH and CDR2 LQKENI. CDR3 loop: CASSPLGGNNGQPQHF. CDR3 sequence (DNA): TGTGCCAGCTCACCACTTGGGGGGAATAACGGTCAGCCCCAGCATTTT.

This clone has just one count. The chain carries TRBV27 and TRBJ2-7; 7 bases match TRBD1. V trimming: 5 bases; J trimming: 0 bases; junction bases outside the gene matches: 7. There are 15 residues in the CDR3. Germline values: CDR1 MNHEY, CDR2 SMNVEV (reference sequence). The CDR3 loop reads CASSPLTGISYEQYF. The CDR3 bases are TGTGCCAGCAGTCCATTGACAGGGATCTCCTACGAGCAGTACTTC.

This clone appeared a few times. The chain couples TRBV5-1 to TRBJ2-5, with 7 bases aligning to TRBD2. The V gene end was trimmed by 4 bases and the J gene end by 1 base; junction bases not matched to a gene: 10. In germline, CDR1 is SGHRS, CDR2 YFSETQ. The CDR3 covers 16 residues. As DNA, the CDR3 is TGCGCCAGCAGCCCCGGGGGGTTCCTAGCCCAAGAGACCCAGTACTTC. Translated, it gives CASSPGGFLAQETQYF.

This clone has just a few counts. CDR3 in amino acids: CASSLGAGGYEQYF. The DNA of the CDR3 is TGCGCCAGCAGCTTGGGTGCGGGAGGGTACGAGCAGTACTTC. The chain carries TRBV5-1 and TRBJ2-5; 9 bases fit TRBD2. The DNA end is more similar to TRBJ2-7, so the J call may be wrong. This CDR3 is 14 amino acids long. From germline, CDR1 is SGHRS and CDR2 YFSETQ.

This sequence joins TRBV28 and TRBJ1-4, with 8 bases identical to TRBD1. J was trimmed by 0 bases and V by 6 bases; bases with no gene match: 3. Germline assignment: CDR1 MDHEN and CDR2 SYDVKM. This CDR3 has 15 amino acids. CDR3 loop: CASSGQGATNEKLFF. The CDR3 DNA reads as TGTGCCAGCAGCGGACAGGGAGCAACTAATGAAAAACTGTTTTTT.

This chain links TRBV5-4 with TRBJ1-2; 8 bases are shared with TRBD1. The CDR3 covers 13 residues. V gave up 4 bases and J gave up 7 bases; unmatched junction bases: 6. Germline CDR1 is SGHNT and CDR2 is YYREEE (reference sequence). For the CDR3, the DNA is TGTGCCAGCAGCCACCCCGACAGGGGTGGCTACACCTTC. Translated: CASSHPDRGGYTF.

The rearrangement joins TRBV27 to TRBJ1-1; D is undetermined. Trimming shortened V by 4 bases and J by 0 bases, and 18 bases separated the two germline ends. Germline CDR1 and CDR2: MNHEY and SMNVEV (reference sequence). The CDR3 spans 17 residues. The CDR3 region has the DNA TGTGCCAGCAGTTACCGGCCCCAAGGGAGCGTGAACACTGAAGCTTTCTTT. Residues: CASSYRPQGSVNTEAFF.

This chain uses TRBV9 with TRBJ2-5; TRBD1 might be the D (6 bases). The CDR3 has 18 amino acids. CDR1 and CDR2 from the germline V gene are SGDLS and YYNGEE. With 0 bases removed from V and 2 bases from J, the gap between germline ends came to 20 bases. The CDR3 is CASSVGRGNGPQQETQYF. CDR3 DNA: TGTGCCAGCAGCGTAGGCAGGGGTAACGGGCCGCAACAAGAGACCCAGTACTTC.

This chain uses TRBV7-2 with TRBJ2-1, with a possible D match to TRBD2 (6 bases). The ends were cut back, 6 bases at V and 7 bases at J, with 13 bases in the middle. The CDR3 loop spans 13 amino acids. The germline CDR1 and CDR2 sequences are SGHTA and FQGNSA. CDR3 in amino acids: CASSSTGVNEQFF. The CDR3 region has the DNA TGTGCCAGCAGTTCAACGGGGGTGAATGAGCAGTTCTTC.

The chain recombines TRBV5-4 with TRBJ1-2; 7 bases line up with TRBD1. CDR3 length equals 15 residues. Looked up from germline, CDR1 is SGHNT and CDR2 is YYREEE (reference sequence). V was clipped by 0 bases and J by 5 bases; unmatched bases: 7. The chain's CDR3 is CASSLDGTVNYGYTF. In DNA form, the CDR3 reads TGTGCCAGCAGCTTGGATGGGACAGTTAATTATGGCTACACCTTC.

The gene calls are TRBV6-5 and TRBJ1-5, with 12 bases matching TRBD1. Germline trimming cut 2 bases from V and 6 bases from J; bases unmatched to any gene: 5. The length of the CDR3 is 16 residues. In germline, CDR1 is MNHEY, CDR2 SVGAGI. This CDR3 is CASSYAGQGASQPQHF. For the CDR3, the DNA is TGTGCCAGCAGTTACGCGGGACAGGGGGCTAGTCAGCCCCAGCATTTT.

The gene calls are TRBV5-4 and TRBJ2-4, with 7 positions matching TRBD1. This CDR3 spans 17 amino acids. V was pared by 2 bases and J by 2 bases, with 10 bases of the junction left unmatched. The germline V gene has CDR1 SGHNT and CDR2 YYREEE (reference sequence). CDR3 in amino acids: CASSLLTGIGTKNIQYF. CDR3 in DNA: TGTGCCAGCAGCTTATTGACAGGGATCGGGACCAAAAACATTCAGTACTTC. Using reference TRBV5-4 and TRBJ2-4 for the parts outside the CDR3, the full variable domain is ETGVTQSPTHLIKTRGQQVTLRCSSQSGHNTVSWYQQALGQGPQFIFQYYREEENGRGNFPPRFSGLQFPNYSSELNVNALELDDSALYLCASSLLTGIGTKNIQYFGAGTRLSVL.

Only one count was recorded for this clone. The chain joins TRBV27 to TRBJ2-5, with TRBD2 matching 10 bases. Looked up from germline, CDR1 is MNHEY and CDR2 is SMNVEV (reference sequence). The CDR3 has 14 amino acids. Losses at the gene ends were 5 bases for V and 3 bases for J; bases not matched to a gene: 3. The CDR3: CASSRSGREETQYF. CDR3 coding DNA: TGTGCCAGCAGTCGGAGCGGGAGGGAAGAGACCCAGTACTTC.

This chain uses TRBV2 with TRBJ1-6; TRBD1 aligns across 7 bases. Looked up from germline, CDR1 is SNHLY and CDR2 is FYNNEI. CDR3 length equals 14 residues. The V and J ends lost 6 bases and 8 bases, in that order; junction bases with no gene match: 7. The CDR3 loop is CASRPDRVDSPLHF. CDR3 DNA: TGTGCCAGCAGGCCCGACAGGGTGGATTCACCCCTCCACTTT. Full variable domain (outside the CDR3, taken from reference TRBV2 and TRBJ1-6): EPEVTQTPSHQVTQMGQEVILRCVPISNHLYFYWYRQILGQKVEFLVSFYNNEISEKSEIFDDQFSVERPDGSNFTLKIRSTKLEDSAMYFCASRPDRVDSPLHFGNGTRLTVT.

The V and J genes are TRBV2 and TRBJ2-5; D unresolved. Germline lookup yields CDR1 SNHLY and CDR2 FYNNEI. This CDR3 is 14 amino acids long. Between the trimmed V and J ends, which lost 6 bases and 3 bases, there was a span of 14 bases. CDR3 residues: CASRRTRQEETQYF. The DNA of the CDR3 is TGTGCCAGCAGGCGAACAAGGCAGGAAGAGACCCAGTACTTC.

This clone was detected only once. The chain recombines TRBV7-9 with TRBJ1-1; no clear D gene. The CDR3 loop spans 15 amino acids. V was cut by 3 bases and J by 0 bases, with 11 bases left in between. Germline-derived CDR1 and CDR2 are SEHNR and FQNEAQ (reference sequence). CDR3 DNA: TGTGCCAGCAGCTTTGCGAGGGCTCTGAACACTGAAGCTTTCTTT. It specifies CASSFARALNTEAFF.

The gene calls are TRBV28 and TRBJ2-3; 7 bases line up with TRBD2. Unmatched junction bases numbered 12, after V lost 6 bases and J lost 6 bases. Per germline, CDR1 MDHEN and CDR2 SYDVKM. This CDR3 spans 15 amino acids. The CDR3 protein is CASRPSSYGRDTQYF. In nucleotides, the CDR3 is TGTGCCAGCAGGCCGTCCTCTTACGGGAGGGATACGCAGTATTTT.

This chain connects TRBV7-2 to TRBJ2-5; 7 bases fit TRBD2. After removal of 1 base from V and 5 bases from J, the junction contained 10 bases not matched to a gene. CDR3 length: 16 amino acids. CDR1 and CDR2 (germline): SGHTA, FQGNSA. Here the CDR3 reads CASSLGGMGGMETQYF. The CDR3 nucleotides read TGTGCCAGCAGCTTAGGGGGGATGGGAGGGATGGAGACCCAGTACTTC. Together with reference TRBV7-2 and TRBJ2-5, the CDR3 gives the full variable domain: GAGVSQSPSNKVTEKGKDVELRCDPISGHTALYWYRQSLGQGLEFLIYFQGNSAPDKSGLPSDRFSAERTGGSVSTLTIQRTQQEDSAVYLCASSLGGMGGMETQYFGPGTRLLVL.

The sample holds a few counts of this clone. This chain joins TRBV6-5 and TRBJ1-5; D remains unclear. V was trimmed by 0 bases and J by 12 bases, leaving 12 bases between them. CDR1 and CDR2 from the germline V gene are MNHEY and SVGAGI. The CDR3 is 13 residues long. CDR3: CASSYSSGRHQHF. The CDR3 nucleotides read TGTGCCAGCAGTTACTCGAGCGGACGGCACCAGCATTTT.

The chain carries TRBV28 and TRBJ1-5; no definite D call. Trimming shortened V by 7 bases and J by 2 bases, and 9 bases separated the two germline ends. Germline V gene lookup returns CDR1 MDHEN and CDR2 SYDVKM. This CDR3 is 13 amino acids long. The DNA of the CDR3 is TGTGCCAGCATTCGACTGGGCAATCAGCCCCAGCATTTT. Protein product: CASIRLGNQPQHF. Full variable domain (outside the CDR3, taken from reference TRBV28 and TRBJ1-5): DVKVTQSSRYLVKRTGEKVFLECVQDMDHENMFWYRQDPGLGLRLIYFSYDVKMKEKGDIPEGYSVSREKKERFSLILESASTNQTSMYLCASIRLGNQPQHFGDGTRLSIL.

The J gene is TRBJ1-4, the V gene TRBV18; D not resolved. Trimming took 2 bases from V and 6 from J, leaving 7 bases between them. This CDR3 spans 13 amino acids. Germline V lookup: CDR1 KGHSH, CDR2 LQKENI. CDR3 protein: CASSPSSDEKLFF. The CDR3 region has the DNA TGTGCCAGCTCACCATCGTCTGATGAAAAACTGTTTTTT.

The rearrangement uses TRBV7-9 and TRBJ1-1; no firm D call. Trimming shortened V by 1 base and J by 4 bases, and 7 bases separated the two germline ends. CDR1 is SEHNR and CDR2 is FQNEAQ in the germline V gene (reference sequence). The CDR3 contains 13 residues. The CDR3: CASSLETGTEAFF. CDR3 coding DNA: TGTGCCAGCAGCTTAGAGACGGGCACTGAAGCTTTCTTT. Drawing the rest from reference TRBV7-9 and TRBJ1-1, the complete variable domain is DTGVSQNPRHKITKRGQNVTFRCDPISEHNRLYWYRQTLGQGPEFLTYFQNEAQLEKSRLLSDRFSAERPKGSFSTLEIQRTEQGDSAMYLCASSLETGTEAFFGQGTRLTVV.

The genes are TRBV6-6 and TRBJ1-4, with D hard to call. The CDR3 runs 13 residues. From germline, CDR1 is MNHNY and CDR2 SVGAGI (reference sequence). Trimming stripped 2 bases from V and 7 bases from J, with 8 bases between. CDR3 sequence reads: CASSYREGEKLFF. CDR3 DNA sequence: TGTGCCAGCAGTTACAGGGAGGGTGAAAAACTGTTTTTT.